This entry lists 31 T cell receptor beta chains sequenced from one sample in a study of T-cell memory formation after mild COVID-19. TCRdb used MiXCR to reprocess the 5' RACE reads, holding one entry per CDR3 protein. The table records 350,000 or so distinct CDR3 sequences, over 10% of them present only once. The specimen was PBMCs or a T cell subset sorted from them (not recorded which). These receptors were taken from a young man who had mild COVID-19 (a few samples of this study predate the infection). Cell type and time point are not known.

V and J are TRBV6-2 or TRBV6-3 and TRBJ1-2; 9 bases line up with TRBD1. This CDR3 region has 15 residues. Per germline, CDR1 MNHEY and CDR2 SVGEGT. Losses at the gene ends were 6 bases for V and 3 bases for J; bases not matched to a gene: 8. Written as DNA, the CDR3 is TGTGCCAGCAGGCATTGGGACAGGGATGACTATGGCTACACCTTC. It specifies CASRHWDRDDYGYTF.

This clonotype was observed a few times. V usage is TRBV4-1 and J usage is TRBJ1-2, with 7 bases lining up with TRBD1. The CDR3 consists of 20 residues. V lost 4 bases to trimming and J lost 0 bases; unmatched junction nucleotides: 20. The germline V gene has CDR1 MGHRA and CDR2 YSYEKL. Here the CDR3 reads CASSRWKLTRGTRANYGYTF. The CDR3 coding sequence is TGCGCCAGCAGCCGTTGGAAGCTAACCAGGGGGACTAGAGCTAACTATGGCTACACCTTC.

The V and J genes are TRBV4-3 and TRBJ1-1, with a weak D call TRBD1 (6 bases). The V end lost 1 base, the J end lost 0 bases, and 6 bases lay between the germline ends. The CDR3 length is 14 residues. The V gene's germline CDR1 is LGHNA and CDR2 YSLEER. Here the CDR3 reads CASSQGTVNTEAFF. As DNA, the CDR3 is TGCGCCAGCAGCCAAGGGACAGTGAACACTGAAGCTTTCTTT.

This clonotype was seen ten or more times. This chain links TRBV7-2 with TRBJ2-1, with 7 bases fitting TRBD2. Trimming cost V 6 bases and J 6 bases; bases outside gene matches: 17. Germline CDR1 SGHTA, CDR2 FQGNSA. The CDR3 has 17 amino acids. The CDR3 sequence: CASRLPQSGKALNEQFF. The DNA for the CDR3 is TGTGCCAGCAGGCTCCCTCAAAGCGGGAAGGCCCTCAATGAGCAGTTCTTC. Full variable domain (rest looked up from reference TRBV7-2 and TRBJ2-1): GAGVSQSPSNKVTEKGKDVELRCDPISGHTALYWYRQSLGQGLEFLIYFQGNSAPDKSGLPSDRFSAERTGGSVSTLTIQRTQQEDSAVYLCASRLPQSGKALNEQFFGPGTRLTVL.

The J gene is TRBJ2-2, the V gene TRBV7-6, with 9 bases fitting TRBD1. Germline V gene data show CDR1 as SGHVS and CDR2 as FNYEAQ. The CDR3 is made up of 12 amino acids. The junction had 5 bases not matched to a gene; V was cut back by 3 bases and J by 15 bases. The CDR3 here is CASSLGQGGMFF. The CDR3 nucleotides read TGTGCCAGCAGCTTGGGACAGGGAGGGATGTTTTTT.

The chain has TRBV29-1 and TRBJ2-5; the D call may be TRBD1 or TRBD2 (5 bases each). The CDR3 has 15 residues. Trimming removed 1 base from V and 5 bases from J, with 17 bases in between. Per germline, CDR1 SQVTM and CDR2 ANQGSEA. CDR3 region: CSVEGDGLLGETQYF. The CDR3 coding sequence is TGCAGCGTTGAAGGGGACGGGCTCCTCGGGGAGACCCAGTACTTC.

This clonotype turned up a few times. The chain combines TRBV18 with TRBJ2-5; 13 bases match TRBD2. Germline V gene lookup returns CDR1 KGHSH and CDR2 LQKENI. This CDR3 region has 15 residues. Germline trimming cut 0 bases from V and 5 bases from J; bases unmatched to any gene: 0. The CDR3 reads CASSPPTSGGETQYF. The CDR3 bases are TGTGCCAGCTCACCACCGACTAGCGGGGGGGAGACCCAGTACTTC.

The chain is built from TRBV6-5 and TRBJ1-3, with 7 nucleotides matching TRBD1. The trim removed 0 bases at V and 11 bases at J, leaving 10 bases unmatched. Germline-derived CDR1 and CDR2 are MNHEY and SVGAGI. This CDR3 comprises 15 residues. CDR3 coding DNA: TGTGCCAGCAGTTACTCTCATACAGGGGATTTAGCCATATATTTT. It is translated as CASSYSHTGDLAIYF.

In this sample, this clonotype turned up a few times. The rearrangement joins TRBV6-5 to TRBJ1-1, with 7 positions matching TRBD1. The CDR3 totals 14 residues. V was clipped by 7 bases and J by 7 bases; unmatched bases: 12. The germline V gene encodes CDR1 MNHEY and CDR2 SVGAGI. The CDR3 reads CASTPAASGGEAFF. The CDR3 nucleotides read TGTGCCAGCACCCCGGCAGCCTCAGGGGGTGAAGCTTTCTTT.

This clonotype was observed a few times. The rearrangement links TRBV11-2 to TRBJ2-5; 10 positions agree with TRBD2. This CDR3 is built from 17 residues. Germline lookup yields CDR1 SGHAT and CDR2 FQNNGV. V dropped 0 bases and J dropped 5; count of bases not matched to a gene: 9. CDR3 in amino acids: CASSLDLEASGGETQYF. The CDR3 nucleotides are TGTGCCAGCAGCTTAGACCTGGAGGCTAGCGGGGGTGAGACCCAGTACTTC.

DNA of the CDR3: TGTGCCAGCAGCTTCGGGACAAACTACGAGCAGTACGTC. Amino acid sequence: CASSFGTNYEQYV. The chain carries TRBV5-6 and TRBJ2-7; perhaps TRBD1 as D (6 bases). The CDR3 is 13 amino acids. Germline V gene sequence: CDR1 SGHDT, CDR2 YYEEEE. The V gene lost 2 bases and the J gene lost 3 bases, with 9 bases spanning the gap.

Of note for this clonotype: A read error may account for a junction end that differs from germline. The V and J genes are TRBV18 and TRBJ2-6; no firm D call. CDR3 length: 15 residues. Looked up from germline, CDR1 is KGHSH and CDR2 is LQKENI. CDR3: CACSPWNSGANVLTF. CDR3 DNA sequence: TGTGCCTGCTCACCCTGGAACTCTGGGGCCAACGTCCTGACTTTC.

Written as DNA, the CDR3 is TGTGCCAGCAGTTACACCTTCGACATTAACTCTGGAAACACCATATATTTT. This codes for CASSYTFDINSGNTIYF. The chain uses TRBV6-5 and TRBJ1-3; the D is unclear. Germline CDR1 is MNHEY and CDR2 is SVGAGI. Between the trimmed V and J ends, which lost 2 bases and 0 bases, there was a span of 14 bases. This CDR3 has 17 residues.

The V call is TRBV6-2 or TRBV6-3, the J call TRBJ2-3, with 9 bases aligning to TRBD2. The V and J ends lost 5 bases and 6 bases, in that order; junction bases with no gene match: 21. There are 19 residues in the CDR3. The germline CDR1 and CDR2 sequences are MNHEY and SVGEGT. CDR3 sequence (DNA): TGTGCCAGCAGTCTCCGGGGTAGGCTAAGCGGGGGGCCTAAGGATACGCAGTATTTT. Amino acids: CASSLRGRLSGGPKDTQYF.

This chain links TRBV6-2 or TRBV6-3 with TRBJ2-6, with D unresolved. This CDR3 has 16 residues. Germline values: CDR1 MNHEY, CDR2 SVGEGT. V was trimmed by 6 bases and J by 0 bases, leaving 12 bases between them. The CDR3, as DNA: TGTGCCAGCAGGACGGCTGTTATCTCTGGGGCCAACGTCCTGACTTTC. Its protein is CASRTAVISGANVLTF.

This clonotype has more than one count but fewer than ten. The V call is TRBV5-5, the J call TRBJ1-1; the match to TRBD1 covers 9 bases. Trimming took 4 bases from V and 7 from J; bases not matched to a gene: 2. Germline values: CDR1 SGHKS, CDR2 YYEKEE (reference sequence). There are 12 residues in the CDR3. The CDR3 DNA reads as TGTGCCAGCAGCCGGGACAGGGTTGAAGCTTTCTTT. It codes for CASSRDRVEAFF. Full variable domain (remainder filled in from reference TRBV5-5 and TRBJ1-1): DAGVTQSPTHLIKTRGQQVTLRCSPISGHKSVSWYQQVLGQGPQFIFQYYEKEERGRGNFPDRFSARQFPNYSSELNVNALLLGDSALYLCASSRDRVEAFFGQGTRLTVV.

This clonotype turned up a few times. CDR3: CASSFPGKETQYF. Written as DNA, the CDR3 is TGTGCCAGCAGCTTCCCGGGGAAAGAGACCCAGTACTTC. The V gene is TRBV7-2, the J gene TRBJ2-5; D might be TRBD2 (5 bases). V dropped 3 bases and J dropped 3 bases, with 8 bases sitting between them. CDR3 length: 13 amino acids. Germline CDR1 and CDR2: SGHTA and FQGNSA. The full variable domain, its missing parts supplied by reference TRBV7-2 and TRBJ2-5, is GAGVSQSPSNKVTEKGKDVELRCDPISGHTALYWYRQSLGQGLEFLIYFQGNSAPDKSGLPSDRFSAERTGGSVSTLTIQRTQQEDSAVYLCASSFPGKETQYFGPGTRLLVL.

The chain carries TRBV6-2 or TRBV6-3 and TRBJ2-1; D gene uncertain. Germline V gene lookup returns CDR1 MNHEY and CDR2 SVGEGT. The CDR3 totals 13 residues. Trimming took 4 bases from V and 10 from J, leaving 14 bases between them. The CDR3 here is CASSSTVLLEQFF. The CDR3 bases are TGTGCCAGCAGTTCTACGGTCCTACTCGAGCAGTTCTTC.

Many counts were recorded for this clonotype. This chain connects TRBV20-1 to TRBJ1-5; no clear D gene. The CDR3 is 15 residues long. V was shortened by 2 bases and J by 1 base, with 12 bases between the two germline ends. The V gene's germline CDR1 is DFQATT and CDR2 SNEGSKA (reference sequence). In DNA form, the CDR3 reads TGCAGTGCTAGAATTGGTGTAGGCAGCAATCAGCCCCAGCATTTT. Its translation: CSARIGVGSNQPQHF.

The sample holds a few counts of this clonotype. The chain employs TRBV7-9 and TRBJ2-5; 10 bases map to TRBD2. CDR1 and CDR2 from the germline V gene are SEHNR and FQNEAQ (reference sequence). This CDR3 spans 16 amino acids. The ends lost 2 bases at V and 2 bases at J; junction bases unmatched: 5. CDR3 DNA: TGTGCCAGCAGCTTACCAGCGGGGGGGATACAAGAGACCCAGTACTTC. It specifies CASSLPAGGIQETQYF.

V is TRBV19 and J is TRBJ1-2, with 10 bases lining up with TRBD1. Losses at the gene ends were 4 bases for V and 4 bases for J; bases not matched to a gene: 9. The germline CDR1 and CDR2 sequences are LNHDA and SQIVND (reference sequence). The CDR3 sequence is 16 residues long. In DNA, the CDR3 is TGTGCCAGTAGTACCTCAAGGACAGGGGGGAGCTATGGCTACACCTTC. Protein product: CASSTSRTGGSYGYTF.

In regard to this clonotype: Compared with germline, one end of the junction differs, possibly owing to a read error. The chain recombines TRBV3-1 with TRBJ2-5; the match to TRBD1 covers 8 bases. The CDR3 is 16 residues long. The germline V gene has CDR1 LGHDT and CDR2 YNNKEL (reference sequence). The CDR3 coding sequence is TGTGCCAGCAGCCTGCCATGGACAGGGCATGGGGAGACCAAGTACTTC. Translating gives CASSLPWTGHGETKYF.

This clonotype was detected a few times. The chain employs TRBV20-1 and TRBJ1-3; D is possibly TRBD1 (5 bases). The CDR3 has 12 amino acids. Germline loops: CDR1 DFQATT, CDR2 SNEGSKA (reference sequence). The V and J ends lost 8 bases and 2 bases respectively, with 10 bases between them. Here the CDR3 DNA reads TGCAGTTATCAGGGACCTGGAAACACCATATATTTT. Translating it yields CSYQGPGNTIYF.

The J gene is TRBJ2-2, the V gene TRBV11-2, with D perhaps given as TRBD1 or TRBD2 (5 bases each). V was shortened by 7 bases and J by 5 bases, with 8 bases between the two germline ends. The V gene's germline CDR1 is SGHAT and CDR2 FQNNGV. The length of the CDR3 is 12 residues. CDR3 in DNA: TGTGCCAGCAAGAGGGGAACCGGGGAGCTGTTTTTT. It encodes CASKRGTGELFF.

This clonotype was observed a few times. The genes are TRBV7-3 and TRBJ2-1, with D uncertain. The CDR3 is made up of 14 amino acids. Between the trimmed V and J ends, which lost 2 bases and 7 bases, there was a span of 12 bases. Per germline, CDR1 SGHTA and CDR2 FQGTGA. The CDR3 loop is CASSLSDIGNEQFF. The CDR3, as DNA: TGTGCCAGCAGCTTATCGGATATTGGGAATGAGCAGTTCTTC.

This rearrangement joins TRBV28 to TRBJ1-2; D call uncertain. Germline V gene data show CDR1 as MDHEN and CDR2 as SYDVKM. The CDR3 contains 14 residues. Deletions cut 4 bases from V and 4 bases from J, with 13 bases between. The CDR3 protein is CASSWTVYLYGYTF. The CDR3 region has the DNA TGTGCCAGCAGTTGGACCGTTTACCTCTATGGCTACACCTTC.

The chain is built from TRBV24-1 and TRBJ2-7; no firm D call. CDR1 is KGHDR and CDR2 is SFDVKD in the germline V gene. V gave up 3 bases and J gave up 5 bases, with 4 bases separating them. The CDR3 is 11 amino acids. The DNA of the CDR3 is TGTGCCACCAGTGATAACAACGAGCAGTACTTC. It specifies CATSDNNEQYF.

This clonotype came up many times. The rearrangement joins TRBV4-3 to TRBJ2-7; no definite D call. Germline V lookup: CDR1 LGHNA, CDR2 YSLEER. Trimming took off 2 bases at V and 0 bases at J, with 14 bases between the two ends. The CDR3 consists of 16 residues. CDR3 sequence: CASSQSSTVSSYEQYF. CDR3 sequence (DNA): TGCGCCAGCAGCCAATCCTCGACCGTTAGCTCCTACGAGCAGTACTTC.

This clonotype was observed a handful of times. This chain uses TRBV20-1 with TRBJ2-2; the D gene is possibly TRBD2 (6 bases). Germline V lookup: CDR1 DFQATT, CDR2 SNEGSKA (reference sequence). V lost 7 bases to trimming and J lost 7 bases, with 19 bases between them. There are 14 residues in the CDR3. In DNA, the CDR3 is TGCAGTGTACGATCCCGGGGGTTCCGCGGGGAGCTGTTTTTT. As protein: CSVRSRGFRGELFF.

The chain recombines TRBV29-1 with TRBJ1-2; 8 bases align to TRBD1. V dropped 6 bases and J dropped 8; count of bases not matched to a gene: 17. CDR1 and CDR2 (germline): SQVTM, ANQGSEA. The CDR3 runs to 15 residues. The CDR3 reads CSVERRGAGGFGYTF. The CDR3 DNA is TGCAGCGTGGAGCGGAGGGGAGCAGGGGGCTTCGGCTACACCTTC.

The chain uses TRBV4-3 and TRBJ2-5; D may match TRBD1 or TRBD2 (5 bases each). Germline V gene data show CDR1 as LGHNA and CDR2 as YSLEER. This CDR3 region has 13 residues. Trimming cost V 5 bases and J 5 bases, with 12 bases left between them. In DNA form, the CDR3 reads TGCGCCAGCAGCAGGGCGAGGGGCGAGACCCAGTACTTC. Translated, it gives CASSRARGETQYF.